This T cell receptor beta chain was sequenced during a study of cytomegalovirus exposure and HLA in healthy donors. Study-level findings and limits: The authors listed 150 to 200 TCR beta chains as cytomegalovirus-associated.

The PCR made use of 60 Vbeta and 13 Jbeta primers. TCRdb's table, derived via immunoSEQ multiplex PCR, lists solely in-frame clones and lacks some. The sample holds around 150,000 clones, 70% to 90% seen once. On this clone itself: As yet, its antigen is unknown.

The germline V and J ends were trimmed by 5 bases and 4 bases, with 8 bases remaining between them. CDR3 length: 11 amino acids. CDR1 is SQVTM, CDR2 ANQGSEA, per germline. The specimen sequenced was PBMCs. V is TRBV29-1 and J is TRBJ1-2; D gene unclear. This TCR was sampled from a woman in her 40s in good health and CMV-seropositive. The CDR3 nucleotides are TGCAGCGTTTCGGAGGGCTATGGCTACACCTTC. Encoded protein: CSVSEGYGYTF.